The 16 T cell receptor beta chains below come from one sample, sequenced in a study of blood T cell repertoires in COVID-19. TCRdb's table, derived via immunoSEQ multiplex PCR, lists solely in-frame clones and lacks some. Among around 100,000 clones listed, 88% were seen once. Material: peripheral blood. The receptors here all came from a human donor in a cohort sampled during active COVID-19.

The chain joins TRBV9 to TRBJ2-3, with a possible D match to TRBD2 (6 bases). The CDR3 is 15 residues long. V was trimmed by 0 bases and J by 4 bases, leaving 12 bases between them. Germline V gene sequence: CDR1 SGDLS, CDR2 YYNGEE. As DNA, the CDR3 is TGTGCCAGCAGCGTAGATGGGAGACTAGCAGATACGCAGTATTTT. Its translation: CASSVDGRLADTQYF.

V and J are TRBV30 and TRBJ2-5; maybe TRBD1 (5 bases). This CDR3 is built from 15 residues. The germline V and J ends were trimmed by 2 bases and 4 bases, with 17 bases remaining between them. Looked up from germline, CDR1 is GTSNPN and CDR2 is SVGIG (reference sequence). CDR3 residues: CAWSPLSGLRETQYF. DNA of the CDR3: TGTGCCTGGAGTCCCTTGTCAGGGTTAAGAGAGACCCAGTACTTC.

This chain joins TRBV6-4 and TRBJ2-1; TRBD2 matches at 15 bases. With V trimmed by 0 bases and J by 0 bases, 12 bases remained unmatched. The CDR3 totals 22 residues. The germline CDR1 and CDR2 sequences are MRHNA and SNTAGT. This CDR3 is CASSDSIRGLAGGRSSYNEQFF. CDR3 coding DNA: TGTGCCAGCAGTGACTCTATTCGGGGACTAGCGGGAGGTAGGAGCTCCTACAATGAGCAGTTCTTC.

This clone occurred a few times. The chain recombines TRBV19 with TRBJ1-5, with a weak D call TRBD1 (5 bases). Germline values: CDR1 LNHDA, CDR2 SQIVND (reference sequence). This CDR3 is 16 amino acids long. The V end lost 3 bases, the J end lost 2 bases, and 14 bases lay between the germline ends. The CDR3 nucleotides read TGTGCCAGTAGTATCATCAGGGTTGTGGGCAATCAGCCCCAGCATTTT. It encodes CASSIIRVVGNQPQHF.

The chain combines TRBV30 with TRBJ1-6; 8 nucleotides agree with TRBD1. Unmatched junction bases numbered 0, after V lost 5 bases and J lost 6 bases. There are 12 residues in the CDR3. Germline CDR1 reads GTSNPN; CDR2 reads SVGIG (reference sequence). The CDR3 loop is CAWDRGNSPLHF. The CDR3 DNA sequence: TGTGCCTGGGACAGGGGTAATTCACCCCTCCACTTT.

The chain carries TRBV9 and TRBJ2-5; TRBD2 matches 7 bases. Trimming at V came to 1 base and at J to 7 bases, leaving 7 bases not matched to a gene. Germline V CDR1 and CDR2: SGDLS, YYNGEE. The CDR3 length is 14 residues. The CDR3 loop is CASSVQAGTGTQYF. CDR3 DNA: TGTGCCAGCAGCGTACAAGCGGGGACCGGGACCCAGTACTTC.

The chain links TRBV11-3 to TRBJ2-1, with TRBD2 matching over 8 bases. Germline trimming cut 1 base from V and 7 bases from J; bases unmatched to any gene: 9. Germline CDR1 SGHNT, CDR2 YENEEA. CDR3 length: 16 amino acids. CDR3: CASSLVAGGLGNEQFF. As DNA, the CDR3 is TGTGCCAGCAGCTTAGTCGCGGGAGGATTGGGAAATGAGCAGTTCTTC.

CDR3 sequence (DNA): TGTGCCAGCAAAAAGAGGCCTAGCTCCTACAATGAGCAGTTCTTC. Residues: CASKKRPSSYNEQFF. V and J are TRBV5-6 and TRBJ2-1, with no clear D. Trimming took off 6 bases at V and 0 bases at J, with 13 bases between the two ends. From germline, CDR1 is SGHDT and CDR2 YYEEEE. The CDR3 totals 15 residues. Full variable domain (rest looked up from reference TRBV5-6 and TRBJ2-1): DAGVTQSPTHLIKTRGQQVTLRCSPKSGHDTVSWYQQALGQGPQFIFQYYEEEERQRGNFPDRFSGHQFPNYSSELNVNALLLGDSALYLCASKKRPSSYNEQFFGPGTRLTVL.

The rearrangement uses TRBV28 and TRBJ2-7; 8 bases are a match to TRBD1. The CDR3 is 15 amino acids. Losses at the gene ends were 4 bases for V and 0 bases for J; bases not matched to a gene: 5. Germline CDR1 and CDR2: MDHEN and SYDVKM. As DNA, the CDR3 is TGTGCCAGCAGTTCCAACAGGGGGAACTCCTACGAGCAGTACTTC. Protein: CASSSNRGNSYEQYF.

The chain is built from TRBV3-1 (or the pseudogene TRBV3-2) and TRBJ2-3; 7 bases agree with TRBD1. From germline, CDR1 is LGHDT and CDR2 YNNKEL (reference sequence). V was pared by 6 bases and J by 3 bases, with 9 bases of the junction left unmatched. There are 15 residues in the CDR3. CDR3: CASRRGLGETDTQYF. CDR3 DNA sequence: TGTGCCAGCAGGAGGGGGCTTGGTGAAACAGATACGCAGTATTTT.

This rearrangement joins TRBV4-2 to TRBJ1-4, with 7 bases matching TRBD1. Trimming cost V 4 bases and J 4 bases; bases outside gene matches: 12. The CDR3 spans 17 residues. The V gene's germline CDR1 is LGHNA and CDR2 YNFKEQ. CDR3 sequence: CASSREGSGGFNEKLFF. The CDR3 DNA sequence: TGTGCCAGCAGCCGCGAAGGTTCAGGGGGATTTAATGAAAAACTGTTTTTT.

The rearrangement links TRBV27 to TRBJ2-6, with a possible D match to TRBD1 (6 bases). The germline CDR1 and CDR2 sequences are MNHEY and SMNVEV (reference sequence). The CDR3 is 21 amino acids. V lost 10 bases and J 0 bases, leaving 31 bases between the germline ends. The CDR3 protein is CATPVGHDTDSVVSGANVLTF. The CDR3 DNA follows: TGTGCCACCCCGGTAGGACATGATACGGACAGCGTTGTCTCTGGGGCCAACGTCCTGACTTTC. Using reference TRBV27 and TRBJ2-6 for the parts outside the CDR3, the full variable domain is EAQVTQNPRYLITVTGKKLTVTCSQNMNHEYMSWYRQDPGLGLRQIYYSMNVEVTDKGDVPEGYKVSRKEKRNFPLILESPSPNQTSLYFCATPVGHDTDSVVSGANVLTFGAGSRLTVL.

The chain joins TRBV13 to TRBJ2-3; no clear D. Trimming left V 2 bases short and J 0 bases short, with 12 bases between. Germline values: CDR1 PRHDT, CDR2 FYEKMQ (reference sequence). The CDR3 is made up of 16 amino acids. Written as DNA, the CDR3 is TGTGCCAGCAGCTTAATTAGCCCCGGAAGCACAGATACGCAGTATTTT. It specifies CASSLISPGSTDTQYF.

This clone was detected only once. The chain combines TRBV11-3 with TRBJ1-3; 8 nucleotides match TRBD1. Unmatched junction bases numbered 1, after V lost 3 bases and J lost 0 bases. The V gene's germline CDR1 is SGHNT and CDR2 YENEEA. The CDR3 runs 15 residues. The CDR3 sequence: CASSFGTGSGNTIYF. For the CDR3, the DNA is TGTGCCAGCAGCTTCGGGACAGGCTCTGGAAACACCATATATTTT.

The chain carries TRBV20-1 and TRBJ2-1; a weak D match, TRBD2 (5 bases). This CDR3 contains 11 residues. V gave up 6 bases and J gave up 8 bases, with 11 bases separating them. Germline-derived CDR1 and CDR2 are DFQATT and SNEGSKA (reference sequence). CDR3 nucleotide sequence: TGCAGTGCCTTCCTAGCTGATGAGCAGTTCTTC. Its protein is CSAFLADEQFF.

The chain has TRBV10-3 and TRBJ1-5; 9 bases align to TRBD1. The CDR3 loop spans 17 amino acids. V lost 0 bases to trimming and J lost 6 bases; unmatched junction nucleotides: 9. Germline assignment: CDR1 ENHRY and CDR2 SYGVKD. In nucleotides, the CDR3 is TGTGCCATCAGTGAGTCGAGCACGGCGGGACAGGGTCAGCCCCAGCATTTT. This encodes CAISESSTAGQGQPQHF.